A selection of T cell receptor beta chains follows, all from one sample in a study of blood T cells in healthy people across ages. Each CDR3 protein gets one entry after TCRdb re-called the 5' RACE reads with MiXCR. This sample has hundreds of thousands of distinct CDR3 sequences, with around 31% found just once. Sequencing input: blood. The source of these receptors is a woman over 75 in good health. The CDR3 runs from the conserved cysteine through the conserved F or W. Fields, in order: CDR3 length, D gene, J gene, clone size, V gene, CDR3 protein, CDR3 DNA. D genes are given only for firm matches. Clone size appears in some rows only: once, few, many, or a class for an expanded clone.

len: 14; d_gene: NA; j_gene: TRBJ2-7; abundance: many; v_gene: TRBV10-3; CDR3aa: CAIRNFGRGSEQYF; CDR3nt: TGTGCCATCAGAAACTTCGGGCGAGGCTCCGAGCAGTACTTC
len: 15; d_gene: NA; j_gene: TRBJ2-3; abundance: many; v_gene: TRBV7-2; CDR3aa: CASSSQGGGTDTQYF; CDR3nt: TGTGCCAGCAGCTCCCAGGGGGGGGGGACAGATACGCAGTATTTT
len: 15; d_gene: NA; j_gene: TRBJ2-3; abundance: many; v_gene: TRBV5-1; CDR3aa: CASSLGHPSTDTQYF; CDR3nt: TGCGCCAGCAGCTTGGGTCACCCTAGCACAGATACGCAGTATTTT
len: 15; d_gene: NA; j_gene: TRBJ2-1; abundance: NA; v_gene: TRBV20-1; CDR3aa: CSAARGVNADNEQFF; CDR3nt: TGCAGTGCTGCCCGAGGGGTAAATGCGGACAATGAGCAGTTCTTC
len: 15; d_gene: NA; j_gene: TRBJ2-7; abundance: many; v_gene: TRBV10-2; CDR3aa: CASTRATGVPYEQYF; CDR3nt: TGCGCCAGCACACGCGCCACCGGGGTTCCCTACGAGCAGTACTTC
len: 15; d_gene: NA; j_gene: TRBJ2-1; abundance: many; v_gene: TRBV7-8; CDR3aa: CASSQTRISYNEQFF; CDR3nt: TGTGCCAGCAGCCAAACACGGATTTCCTACAATGAGCAGTTCTTC
len: 12; d_gene: TRBD1; j_gene: TRBJ2-4; abundance: many; v_gene: TRBV30; CDR3aa: CAWRGDSNIQYF; CDR3nt: TGTGCCTGGAGGGGGGACAGCAACATTCAGTACTTC
len: 15; d_gene: TRBD1; j_gene: TRBJ1-3; abundance: few; v_gene: TRBV12-3/TRBV12-4; CDR3aa: CASGKGTGSGNTIYF; CDR3nt: TGTGCCAGCGGCAAAGGGACAGGCTCTGGAAACACCATATATTTT
len: 14; d_gene: NA; j_gene: TRBJ2-5; abundance: many; v_gene: TRBV20-1; CDR3aa: CSAIPGGGQETQYF; CDR3nt: TGCAGTGCGATTCCCGGAGGGGGACAAGAGACCCAGTACTTC
len: 12; d_gene: NA; j_gene: TRBJ1-5; abundance: few; v_gene: TRBV12-3/TRBV12-4; CDR3aa: CASLVYPQPQHF; CDR3nt: TGTGCCAGCTTAGTGTATCCGCAGCCCCAGCATTTT
len: 13; d_gene: NA; j_gene: TRBJ2-1; abundance: NA; v_gene: TRBV7-2; CDR3aa: CASSLDPPYEQFF; CDR3nt: TGTGCCAGCAGCTTAGACCCACCCTATGAGCAGTTCTTC
len: 18; d_gene: TRBD1; j_gene: TRBJ1-2; abundance: many; v_gene: TRBV7-2; CDR3aa: CASSYEQGADMVDYGYTF; CDR3nt: TGTGCCAGCAGCTACGAACAGGGGGCAGATATGGTTGACTATGGCTACACCTTC
len: 16; d_gene: TRBD1; j_gene: TRBJ2-2; abundance: NA; v_gene: TRBV5-1; CDR3aa: CASSYRDRVPTGELFF; CDR3nt: TGCGCCAGCAGCTACCGGGACAGGGTCCCCACCGGGGAGCTGTTTTTT
len: 15; d_gene: NA; j_gene: TRBJ1-5; abundance: few; v_gene: TRBV19; CDR3aa: CASSATWGGNQPQHF; CDR3nt: TGTGCCAGTAGTGCGACATGGGGAGGCAATCAGCCCCAGCATTTT
len: 13; d_gene: TRBD1; j_gene: TRBJ1-2; abundance: NA; v_gene: TRBV6-5; CDR3aa: CASSRQGQYGYTF; CDR3nt: TGTGCCAGCAGCCGACAGGGACAATATGGCTACACCTTC
len: 15; d_gene: TRBD2; j_gene: TRBJ2-3; abundance: NA; v_gene: TRBV20-1; CDR3aa: CSASRLAGETDTQYF; CDR3nt: TGCAGTGCTAGCCGACTAGCGGGGGAGACAGATACGCAGTATTTT
len: 15; d_gene: NA; j_gene: TRBJ1-1; abundance: many; v_gene: TRBV7-8; CDR3aa: CASSLDSGMNTEAFF; CDR3nt: TGTGCCAGCAGCTTAGATTCGGGGATGAACACTGAAGCTTTCTTT
len: 12; d_gene: NA; j_gene: TRBJ1-2; abundance: many; v_gene: TRBV30; CDR3aa: CAWSKDGYGYTF; CDR3nt: TGTGCCTGGAGCAAGGATGGCTATGGCTACACCTTC
len: 13; d_gene: NA; j_gene: TRBJ1-1; abundance: many; v_gene: TRBV6-5; CDR3aa: CASSYSRQTEAFF; CDR3nt: TGTGCCAGCAGTTACTCTAGACAGACTGAAGCTTTCTTT
len: 15; d_gene: TRBD1; j_gene: TRBJ1-3; abundance: NA; v_gene: TRBV12-3/TRBV12-4; CDR3aa: CASSLGQGAGNTIYF; CDR3nt: TGTGCCAGCAGTTTGGGACAGGGGGCGGGAAACACCATATATTTT
len: 16; d_gene: TRBD2; j_gene: TRBJ2-2; abundance: NA; v_gene: TRBV2; CDR3aa: CASKPGGLAGAGELFF; CDR3nt: TGTGCCAGCAAACCAGGGGGACTAGCGGGGGCCGGGGAGCTGTTTTTT
len: 12; d_gene: NA; j_gene: TRBJ1-1; abundance: many; v_gene: TRBV6-2/TRBV6-3; CDR3aa: CAIGGGGTEAFF; CDR3nt: TGTGCCATCGGGGGCGGGGGCACTGAAGCTTTCTTT
len: 13; d_gene: NA; j_gene: TRBJ2-7; abundance: NA; v_gene: TRBV5-1; CDR3aa: CASTRDESYEQYF; CDR3nt: TGCGCCAGCACTCGGGACGAATCCTACGAGCAGTACTTC
len: 16; d_gene: TRBD1; j_gene: TRBJ1-2; abundance: few; v_gene: TRBV5-4; CDR3aa: CASTRSGTGGVDGYTF; CDR3nt: TGTGCCAGCACGCGAAGTGGGACAGGGGGCGTGGATGGCTACACCTTC
len: 15; d_gene: NA; j_gene: TRBJ1-1; abundance: NA; v_gene: TRBV28; CDR3aa: CASSPTGGGSTEAFF; CDR3nt: TGTGCCAGCAGTCCTACTGGGGGCGGGTCCACTGAAGCTTTCTTT
len: 11; d_gene: NA; j_gene: TRBJ2-5; abundance: many; v_gene: TRBV20-1; CDR3aa: CSGEAQETQYF; CDR3nt: TGCAGTGGAGAAGCCCAAGAGACCCAGTACTTC
len: 15; d_gene: TRBD1; j_gene: TRBJ1-2; abundance: many; v_gene: TRBV27; CDR3aa: CASSWTGPSNYGYTF; CDR3nt: TGTGCCAGCAGTTGGACAGGGCCCTCTAACTATGGCTACACCTTC
len: 16; d_gene: NA; j_gene: TRBJ2-7; abundance: NA; v_gene: TRBV4-2; CDR3aa: CASSQDGEVGYNEQYF; CDR3nt: TGTGCCAGCAGCCAAGATGGGGAGGTGGGGTACAATGAGCAGTACTTC
len: 16; d_gene: NA; j_gene: TRBJ2-1; abundance: many; v_gene: TRBV4-3; CDR3aa: CASSQDGGGAHNEQFF; CDR3nt: TGCGCCAGCAGCCAAGATGGAGGGGGGGCCCACAATGAGCAGTTCTTC
len: 16; d_gene: TRBD1; j_gene: TRBJ2-1; abundance: NA; v_gene: TRBV20-1; CDR3aa: CSARASWTGGSYEQFF; CDR3nt: TGCAGTGCGAGAGCTTCCTGGACAGGGGGCTCCTACGAGCAGTTCTTC
len: 15; d_gene: TRBD2; j_gene: TRBJ2-1; abundance: NA; v_gene: TRBV7-2; CDR3aa: CASSLAGVTYNEQFF; CDR3nt: TGTGCCAGCAGCTTGGCGGGGGTTACCTACAATGAGCAGTTCTTC
len: 11; d_gene: NA; j_gene: TRBJ1-2; abundance: few; v_gene: TRBV6-1; CDR3aa: CASVDYYGYTF; CDR3nt: TGTGCCAGCGTAGACTACTATGGCTACACCTTC
len: 13; d_gene: NA; j_gene: TRBJ2-5; abundance: many; v_gene: TRBV6-1; CDR3aa: CASSRPPTQTQYF; CDR3nt: TGTGCCAGCAGCCGACCCCCCACGCAGACCCAGTACTTC
len: 14; d_gene: NA; j_gene: TRBJ1-5; abundance: few; v_gene: TRBV7-8; CDR3aa: CASSLQGPNQPQHF; CDR3nt: TGTGCCAGCAGCTTACAGGGTCCAAATCAGCCCCAGCATTTT
len: 14; d_gene: TRBD2; j_gene: TRBJ2-5; abundance: many; v_gene: TRBV20-1; CDR3aa: CSAGDSGGAKTQYF; CDR3nt: TGCAGTGCGGGGGATAGCGGGGGGGCAAAGACCCAGTACTTC
len: 13; d_gene: NA; j_gene: TRBJ2-3; abundance: NA; v_gene: TRBV7-2; CDR3aa: CASSGGRTYTQYF; CDR3nt: TGTGCCAGCAGCGGGGGGCGCACGTATACGCAGTATTTT
len: 15; d_gene: TRBD1; j_gene: TRBJ2-5; abundance: many; v_gene: TRBV20-1; CDR3aa: CSARTAGGTQETQYF; CDR3nt: TGCAGTGCTAGGACGGCAGGGGGAACCCAAGAGACCCAGTACTTC
len: 16; d_gene: NA; j_gene: TRBJ1-1; abundance: NA; v_gene: TRBV20-1; CDR3aa: CSARDSGRVAETEAFF; CDR3nt: TGCAGTGCTAGAGATTCTGGCAGGGTGGCGGAAACTGAAGCTTTCTTT
len: 13; d_gene: TRBD1; j_gene: TRBJ1-1; abundance: NA; v_gene: TRBV30; CDR3aa: CAWNRQGRTEAFF; CDR3nt: TGTGCCTGGAATCGACAGGGACGCACTGAAGCTTTCTTT
len: 15; d_gene: NA; j_gene: TRBJ2-1; abundance: many; v_gene: TRBV24-1; CDR3aa: CATSKGDGVLDEQFF; CDR3nt: TGTGCCACCAGTAAAGGGGACGGGGTTTTGGATGAGCAGTTCTTC
len: 11; d_gene: TRBD1; j_gene: TRBJ2-7; abundance: NA; v_gene: TRBV28; CDR3aa: CASRTGHEQYF; CDR3nt: TGTGCCAGTAGGACAGGGCACGAGCAGTACTTC
len: 15; d_gene: NA; j_gene: TRBJ2-7; abundance: NA; v_gene: TRBV6-5; CDR3aa: CASSLEPGSTNEQYF; CDR3nt: TGTGCCAGCAGTTTAGAGCCGGGTTCCACCAATGAGCAGTACTTC
len: 18; d_gene: TRBD1; j_gene: TRBJ1-5; abundance: few; v_gene: TRBV6-4; CDR3aa: CASSNRLGDRGEGQPQHF; CDR3nt: TGTGCCAGCAGTAATCGGCTCGGGGACAGGGGAGAGGGTCAGCCCCAGCATTTT